What follows describes a single T cell receptor beta chain. This clonotype has a handful of counts. No antigen is known for it. No base quality values were provided; no much bigger clone lies one nucleotide off. This entry belongs to a study of T cell repertoires in cytomegalovirus infection (dated by TCRdb to between 2019 and 2020). For the wider study: Alongside well-studied HLA-B-restricted epitopes, the peptide stimulations were aimed at recently identified HLA-C-restricted CMV epitopes, whose presentation resists viral immunomodulation. Donor HLA type was relevant to the analysis, because carriage of CMV infection together with the matching HLA type was indicated by public TCR beta signatures. Points the paper makes about the study in general: The ex vivo response was dominated by HLA-C-restricted CMV-specific TCR beta clonotypes, which also provided the single most frequent clonotype in two of eight donors. In both this cohort and an independent cohort of under 450 donors, the cumulative frequency of public TCR beta family members distinguished carriers of CMV infection plus the relevant HLA type.

The sequencing machine was an Illumina HiSeq 1500. TCRdb trimmed the raw reads at Q25, called clones with MiXCR and kept productive beta chains. Each record represents a unique CDR3 protein, reported with the most common genes and DNA among its rows. The sample table records about 700,000 distinct CDR3 sequences; roughly 36% of these occur just once. The ten biggest clones cover approximately 18% of the sample. The sample's treatment or condition label, in plain terms: in vitro stimulation with specific CMV peptide epitopes to enrich CMV-specific T cells. The V and J ends are trimmed by 2 bases and 2 bases, leaving 8 bases between them. The CDR3 spans 14 residues, from the cysteine through the phenylalanine. The sequence is cut down to CDR3 DNA, 42 bases in frame from base 1.

This TCR came from a human donor in good health (CMV status not recorded). Some clones in this sample may be carry-over from other donors' samples. Specimen: cultured PBMCs, collected from culture after CMV antigen stimulation. The rearranged segments are TRBV12-3 or TRBV12-4 and TRBJ2-3, with TRBD2 perhaps the D gene, on 6 matching bases. In nucleotides, the sequence is TGTGCCAGCAGTTTATGGGGGGACACAGATACGCAGTATTTT. It translates to CASSLWGDTDTQYF.